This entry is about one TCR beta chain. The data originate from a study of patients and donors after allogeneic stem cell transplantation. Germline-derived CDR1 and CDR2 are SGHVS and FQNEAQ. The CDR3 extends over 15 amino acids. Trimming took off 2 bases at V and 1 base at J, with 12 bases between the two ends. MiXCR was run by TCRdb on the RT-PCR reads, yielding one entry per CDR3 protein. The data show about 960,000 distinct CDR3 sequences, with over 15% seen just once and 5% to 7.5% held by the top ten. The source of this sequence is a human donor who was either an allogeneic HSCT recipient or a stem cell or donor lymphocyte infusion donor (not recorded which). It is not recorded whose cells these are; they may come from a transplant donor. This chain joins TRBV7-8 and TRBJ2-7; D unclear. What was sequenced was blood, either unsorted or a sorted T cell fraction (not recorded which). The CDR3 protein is CASSLSKAVSYEQYF. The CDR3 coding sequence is TGTGCCAGCAGCTTAAGTAAGGCGGTGTCCTACGAGCAGTACTTC.